This T cell receptor beta chain was captured in a study of HIV-infected patients and healthy controls. By proportion, this clonotype is medium-sized (0.01 to 0.1%). Reverse transcription used 500 to 550 ng RNA and constant-region primers for alpha and beta. Alpha and beta chain libraries were made separately by chain-specific third strand synthesis with multiplexing indices. Each CDR3 protein is one row after TCRdb ran MiXCR on the 5' RACE reads. Counted here are 9,000 to 15,000 distinct CDR3 sequences, under 6.5% occurring once; the ten biggest clones make up approximately 3.4%. CDR1 is SEHNR and CDR2 is FQNEAQ in the germline V gene (reference sequence). The V segment lost 2 bases and the J segment 9 bases; nucleotides outside the gene matches: 8. The CDR3 sequence is 14 residues long. Whole blood was used without fractionation, so all unsorted peripheral T cells were included.

The chain links TRBV7-9 to TRBJ2-3; TRBD2 matches 7 bases. The specimen was blood. The clonotype was recovered from an adult in good health. CDR3 region: CASSLRSQGLTQYF. The CDR3, as DNA: TGTGCCAGCAGCTTAAGGTCCCAGGGACTAACGCAGTATTTT.